The 13 T cell receptor beta chains reported below all come from one sample, sequenced in a study of cytomegalovirus exposure and HLA in healthy donors. PCR employed 60 Vbeta and 13 Jbeta primers. Some clones are missing from TCRdb's copy, which holds only in-frame ones; the method was immunoSEQ multiplex PCR. The repertoire table contains about 74,000 clones. Material: PBMCs. The receptors originated from a female donor in good health and CMV-seropositive.

The chain combines TRBV6-1 with TRBJ1-1; unclear D gene. The CDR3 spans 17 residues. CDR1 is MNHNS and CDR2 is SASEGT in the germline V gene. Trimming shortened V by 4 bases and J by 7 bases, and 25 bases separated the two germline ends. The CDR3 DNA sequence: TGTGCCAGCAGTGCCAACCTATGGAGGGCAAAGGATAATGAAGCTTTCTTT. It encodes CASSANLWRAKDNEAFF.

The chain couples TRBV5-1 to TRBJ2-7, with D possibly matching TRBD1 (5 bases). The germline V gene encodes CDR1 SGHRS and CDR2 YFSETQ. CDR3 size: 13 residues. V was cut by 1 base and J by 3 bases, with 8 bases left in between. The CDR3 region is CASSLSDNYEQYF. The CDR3 DNA is TGCGCCAGCAGCTTGTCGGACAACTACGAGCAGTACTTC.

This chain joins TRBV18 and TRBJ1-2, with 9 bases identical to TRBD1. This CDR3 has 17 amino acids. V shed 4 bases, J shed 5 bases, and the junction held 14 bases outside the gene matches. Germline lookup yields CDR1 KGHSH and CDR2 LQKENI. CDR3 in DNA: TGTGCCAGCTCACTTCGAGGACAGGGGACTCCTCCTTATGGCTACACCTTC. The encoded protein is CASSLRGQGTPPYGYTF.

The chain has TRBV30 and TRBJ1-3; D is unclear. Germline values: CDR1 GTSNPN, CDR2 SVGIG (reference sequence). The CDR3 runs 13 residues. V was shortened by 5 bases and J by 4 bases, with 12 bases between the two germline ends. CDR3 coding DNA: TGTGCCTGGGACGGTTCTAGGGGAAACACCATATATTTT. It translates to CAWDGSRGNTIYF. The full variable domain, in which reference TRBV30 and TRBJ1-3 provide the parts outside the CDR3, is SQTIHQWPATLVQPVGSPLSLECTVEGTSNPNLYWYRQAAGRGLQLLFYSVGIGQISSEVPQNLSASRPQDRQFILSSKKLLLSDSGFYLCAWDGSRGNTIYFGEGSWLTVV.

The chain uses TRBV19 and TRBJ2-7; TRBD1 agrees at 8 bases. CDR1 is LNHDA and CDR2 is SQIVND in the germline V gene (reference sequence). The CDR3 loop spans 15 amino acids. After removal of 3 bases from V and 4 bases from J, the junction contained 8 bases not matched to a gene. CDR3 DNA: TGTGCCAGTAGTATTGGGGCAGGGGGCAAATACGAGCAGTACTTC. Protein: CASSIGAGGKYEQYF.

This sequence joins TRBV11-2 and TRBJ2-7; 15 bases are a match to TRBD2. The CDR3 is made up of 18 amino acids. V shed 2 bases, J shed 7 bases, and the junction held 12 bases outside the gene matches. Germline V lookup: CDR1 SGHAT, CDR2 FQNNGV. CDR3 DNA sequence: TGTGCCAGCAGCTTAATGGGACTAGCGGGGGGAAGTCATAGTGAGCAGTACTTC. Protein sequence: CASSLMGLAGGSHSEQYF.

V usage is TRBV9 and J usage is TRBJ2-1, with 7 bases matching TRBD1. V lost 6 bases, J lost 3 bases, and 9 bases stayed unmatched. The germline gives CDR1 SGDLS, CDR2 YYNGEE. CDR3 length: 15 amino acids. The CDR3 region has the DNA TGTGCCAGCAACGTTGGAGACAGGGACTACAATGAGCAGTTCTTC. It encodes CASNVGDRDYNEQFF.

The chain couples TRBV7-2 to TRBJ1-2; 8 bases agree with TRBD1. The CDR3 consists of 14 residues. The ends lost 4 bases at V and 5 bases at J; junction bases unmatched: 6. CDR1 is SGHTA, CDR2 FQGNSA, per germline. CDR3 nucleotide sequence: TGTGCCAGCAGCTCCGGACAGGGAATATATGGCTACACCTTC. Its protein is CASSSGQGIYGYTF.

The gene calls are TRBV9 and TRBJ1-2, with D perhaps TRBD1 (5 bases). V gave up 3 bases and J gave up 0 bases, with 12 bases separating them. The CDR3 length is 15 residues. CDR1 is SGDLS, CDR2 YYNGEE, per germline. The CDR3 loop is CASSAGGQANYGYTF. The CDR3 DNA is TGTGCCAGCAGCGCGGGGGGTCAAGCTAACTATGGCTACACCTTC.

V usage is TRBV30 and J usage is TRBJ1-2; D is possibly TRBD1 (6 bases). The CDR3 length is 13 residues. Trimming took off 3 bases at V and 9 bases at J, with 17 bases between the two ends. CDR1 is GTSNPN and CDR2 is SVGIG in the germline V gene (reference sequence). CDR3 loop: CAWRRERGTSYTF. The DNA of the CDR3 is TGTGCCTGGAGACGTGAGCGGGGGACAAGCTACACCTTC. Full variable domain (rest looked up from reference TRBV30 and TRBJ1-2): SQTIHQWPATLVQPVGSPLSLECTVEGTSNPNLYWYRQAAGRGLQLLFYSVGIGQISSEVPQNLSASRPQDRQFILSSKKLLLSDSGFYLCAWRRERGTSYTFGSGTRLTVV.

The chain joins TRBV7-6 to TRBJ2-2; D may be TRBD1 (6 bases). Trimming cost V 5 bases and J 3 bases, with 13 bases left between them. CDR1 is SGHVS and CDR2 is FNYEAQ in the germline V gene. The CDR3 is 15 amino acids. The CDR3 sequence is CASSLRGEDTGELFF. CDR3 nucleotides: TGTGCCAGCAGCCTCAGGGGCGAAGACACCGGGGAGCTGTTTTTT.

The V and J genes are TRBV7-2 and TRBJ1-2; D is unresolved. V lost 1 base to trimming and J lost 2 bases, with 5 bases between them. The CDR3 spans 13 residues. Germline CDR1 reads SGHTA; CDR2 reads FQGNSA. CDR3 sequence (DNA): TGTGCCAGCAGCTTAGTCGGGAACTATGGCTACACCTTC. Its protein is CASSLVGNYGYTF.

V gene TRBV9 combines with J gene TRBJ2-7, with unresolved D. Germline V gene sequence: CDR1 SGDLS, CDR2 YYNGEE. V shed 0 bases and J shed 6 bases, with 16 bases lying between them. The length of the CDR3 is 15 residues. The CDR3 DNA reads TGTGCCAGCAGCGTAGGAGACTCCGTAGTGGGCGAGCAGTACTTC. It encodes CASSVGDSVVGEQYF.